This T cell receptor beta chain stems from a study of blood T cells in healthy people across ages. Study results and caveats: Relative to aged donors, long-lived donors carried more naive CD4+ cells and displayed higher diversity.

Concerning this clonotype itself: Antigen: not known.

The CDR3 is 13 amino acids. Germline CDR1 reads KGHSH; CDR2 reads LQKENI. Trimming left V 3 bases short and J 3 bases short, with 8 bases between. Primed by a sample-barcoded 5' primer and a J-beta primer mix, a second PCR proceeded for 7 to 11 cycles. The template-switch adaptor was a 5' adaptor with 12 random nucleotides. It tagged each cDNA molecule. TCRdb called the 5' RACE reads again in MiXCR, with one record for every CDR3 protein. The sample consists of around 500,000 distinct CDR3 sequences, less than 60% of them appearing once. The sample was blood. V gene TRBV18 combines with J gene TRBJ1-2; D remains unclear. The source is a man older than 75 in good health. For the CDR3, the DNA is TGTGCCAGCTCACCCACGGACGACTATGGCTACACCTTC. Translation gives CASSPTDDYGYTF. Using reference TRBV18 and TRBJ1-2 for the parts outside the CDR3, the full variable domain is NAGVMQNPRHLVRRRGQEARLRCSPMKGHSHVYWYRQLPEEGLKFMVYLQKENIIDESGMPKERFSAEFPKEGPSILRIQQVVRGDSAAYFCASSPTDDYGYTFGSGTRLTVV.